This passage covers 13 T cell receptor beta chains from one sample sequenced in a study of CD8 T cells in ankylosing spondylitis. TCRdb recomputed calls from the 5' RACE reads with MiXCR, one row per CDR3 protein. The data show some 71,000 distinct CDR3 sequences, about 5.7% seen once. Sequencing was performed on blood, either unsorted or a sorted T cell fraction (not recorded which). The receptors here all came from a male donor with ankylosing spondylitis or in good health (not recorded which).

This clonotype turned up a few times. One junction end disagrees with the germline gene, perhaps due to a read error. V gene TRBV27 combines with J gene TRBJ1-2; D unclear. Germline CDR1 is MNHEY and CDR2 is SMNVEV (reference sequence). CDR3 length: 13 amino acids. The CDR3 reads CTSSFGNSGGYTF. CDR3 coding DNA: TGCACCAGCAGTTTCGGAAACAGTGGTGGCTACACCTTC.

The V call is TRBV7-2, the J call TRBJ1-4; perhaps TRBD1 as D (6 bases). There are 16 residues in the CDR3. Germline V CDR1 and CDR2: SGHTA, FQGNSA. With 8 bases removed from V and 0 bases from J, the gap between germline ends came to 16 bases. CDR3 loop: CASGLGHTTTNEKLFF. CDR3 DNA: TGTGCCAGCGGACTGGGACATACTACAACTAATGAAAAACTGTTTTTT.

Ten or more counts support this clonotype. This chain links TRBV6-1 with TRBJ2-1; 7 bases align to TRBD2. CDR1 MNHNS and CDR2 SASEGT come from the germline V gene. J lost 10 bases, V lost 5 bases, and 8 bases had no gene match. The CDR3 has 13 residues. CDR3 DNA sequence: TGTGCCAGCAGTCTGGGGCGGGGGAGGGAGCAGTTCTTC. Encoded protein: CASSLGRGREQFF.

Many counts were recorded for this clonotype. The chain uses TRBV5-1 and TRBJ2-1; 9 bases line up with TRBD1. CDR1 and CDR2 from the germline V gene are SGHRS and YFSETQ. This CDR3 contains 13 residues. V lost 7 bases to trimming and J lost 8 bases; unmatched junction nucleotides: 7. Here the CDR3 reads CASQPGQGYEQFF. DNA for the CDR3: TGCGCCAGCCAGCCGGGACAGGGCTATGAGCAGTTCTTC.

This clonotype was detected ten times or more. The rearrangement uses TRBV12-3 or TRBV12-4 and TRBJ1-5, with D possibly being TRBD1 (6 bases). The CDR3 runs 17 residues. V lost 2 bases and J lost 2, with 16 bases in between. This CDR3 reads CASSLLPGALGNQPQHF. CDR3 coding DNA: TGTGCCAGCAGTTTACTCCCGGGGGCCCTCGGCAATCAGCCCCAGCATTTT.

This clonotype was found many times. The chain couples TRBV28 to TRBJ2-1, with 16 positions matching TRBD2. J gave up 7 bases and V 5 bases, and 2 bases lay outside the gene matches. The CDR3 length is 15 residues. The germline CDR1 and CDR2 sequences are MDHEN and SYDVKM. The CDR3 DNA reads as TGTGCCAGCAGTCTGGGACTAGCGGGGGGGAATGAGCAGTTCTTC. It translates to CASSLGLAGGNEQFF.

Many counts were recorded for this clonotype. The rearrangement links TRBV24-1 to TRBJ2-7, with 7 bases lining up with TRBD2. From germline, CDR1 is KGHDR and CDR2 SFDVKD. The CDR3 spans 16 residues. After removal of 4 bases from V and 4 bases from J, the junction contained 12 bases not matched to a gene. CDR3 sequence: CATSEKAGMDIYEQYF. The CDR3, as DNA: TGTGCCACCAGTGAAAAAGCGGGGATGGACATTTACGAGCAGTACTTC.

This clonotype was detected ten times or more. The V call is TRBV28, the J call TRBJ2-7; D remains unclear. Trimming removed 4 bases from V and 1 base from J, with 8 bases in between. The V gene's germline CDR1 is MDHEN and CDR2 SYDVKM. CDR3 length equals 13 residues. This chain's CDR3 is CASSWSGSYEQYF. Written as DNA, the CDR3 is TGTGCCAGCAGTTGGTCAGGTTCCTACGAGCAGTACTTC. Combining the CDR3 with reference TRBV28 and TRBJ2-7 gives the whole variable domain DVKVTQSSRYLVKRTGEKVFLECVQDMDHENMFWYRQDPGLGLRLIYFSYDVKMKEKGDIPEGYSVSREKKERFSLILESASTNQTSMYLCASSWSGSYEQYFGPGTRLTVT.

V is TRBV19 and J is TRBJ1-1; maybe TRBD1 (6 bases). The CDR3 is made up of 16 amino acids. V was trimmed by 5 bases and J by 0 bases, leaving 16 bases between them. Germline V gene lookup returns CDR1 LNHDA and CDR2 SQIVND (reference sequence). The CDR3 sequence: CASSEPRGAVNTEAFF. The CDR3 DNA reads TGTGCCAGTAGTGAGCCACGGGGGGCTGTGAACACTGAAGCTTTCTTT.

This clonotype was detected ten times or more. The CDR3 region is CASSYSPDQPQHF. The CDR3, as DNA: TGTGCCAGCAGTTACTCGCCCGATCAGCCCCAGCATTTT. This chain connects TRBV28 to TRBJ1-5; no definite D call. CDR3 length equals 13 residues. V was trimmed by 4 bases and J by 5 bases, leaving 9 bases between them. Germline CDR1 reads MDHEN; CDR2 reads SYDVKM.

This clonotype was seen repeatedly, ten times or more. The rearrangement uses TRBV3-1 and TRBJ1-2; no definite D call. CDR3 size: 15 residues. V gave up 1 base and J gave up 8 bases, with 17 bases separating them. Germline V gene sequence: CDR1 LGHDT, CDR2 YNNKEL (reference sequence). This CDR3 reads CASSQAPGAPEGYTF. The CDR3 DNA follows: TGTGCCAGCAGCCAAGCGCCAGGCGCCCCTGAAGGCTACACCTTC. The variable domain in full, completed from reference TRBV3-1 and TRBJ1-2, reads DTAVSQTPKYLVTQMGNDKSIKCEQNLGHDTMYWYKQDSKKFLKIMFSYNNKELIINETVPNRFSPKSPDKAHLNLHINSLELGDSAVYFCASSQAPGAPEGYTFGSGTRLTVV.

This clonotype was recorded at least ten times. The rearrangement links TRBV12-3 or TRBV12-4 to TRBJ1-6; TRBD1 agrees at 7 bases. V was pared by 7 bases and J by 5 bases, with 5 bases of the junction left unmatched. The CDR3 consists of 14 residues. CDR3 in DNA: TGTGCCAGCATCAGACAGGGTGATAATTCACCCCTCCACTTT. Amino acids: CASIRQGDNSPLHF.

Regarding this clonotype: This may arise from a read error, as a much more abundant clone is one base away. The chain uses TRBV2 and TRBJ1-5; D is ambiguous. V lost 8 bases and J lost 2, with 16 bases in between. CDR3 size: 15 residues. Germline loops: CDR1 SNHLY, CDR2 FYNNEI. As DNA, the CDR3 is TGTGCCAGCGCCGAAGGGAGCCAAGGCAATCAGCCCCAGCATTTT. Amino acid sequence: CASAEGSQGNQPQHF.